This TCR beta chain was captured by sequencing in a study of blood T cell repertoires in COVID-19. Study information: Acute-phase and convalescent COVID-19 samples originated in the United States, Italy and Spain. In each case, the material was cDNA or gDNA derived from T cells, B-cell-depleted T cells, or PBMCs.

Original processing notes: Nucleated cell number was recorded as an estimate derived from reference gene primer amplification. Profiled with immunoSEQ multiplex PCR; TCRdb holds only in-frame clones, not every one. V, J and clone size are those of that table, while D and trimming were read from the DNA. The sample has about 63,000 clones, approximately 79% seen once. The CDR3 is 14 amino acids. CDR1 and CDR2 from the germline V gene are SGHTS and YDEGEE. V was cut by 0 bases and J by 5 bases, with 11 bases left in between. The material sequenced was peripheral blood. The clonotype originates from a human donor in a cohort sampled during active COVID-19. The chain uses TRBV5-8 and TRBJ2-5; possibly TRBD1 for D (6 bases). CDR3 sequence reads: CASSLDRASETQYF. For the CDR3, the DNA is TGTGCCAGCAGCTTGGACAGGGCGTCCGAGACCCAGTACTTC.